A selection of T cell receptor beta chains follows, all from one sample in a study of cytomegalovirus exposure and HLA in healthy donors. Profiling relied on immunoSEQ multiplex PCR, and the TCRdb table lists in-frame clones only, not all of them. This table has some 88,000 clones, roughly 96% appearing once. Sample: PBMCs. These receptors all stem from a man in his late teens or twenties in good health and CMV-seronegative. Both conserved end residues are part of each CDR3. D genes are given only for firm matches. Expanded clones are given a class, and other clones once, few, many or no size at all.

D: .; V: TRBV4-3; size: .; J: TRBJ1-5; CDR3: CASSQEWGHSNQPQHF; DNA: TGCGCCAGCAGCCAAGAATGGGGGCATAGCAATCAGCCCCAGCATTTT
D: TRBD2; V: TRBV10-1; size: .; J: TRBJ2-1; CDR3: CASSEFPSGRYNEQFF; DNA: TGCGCCAGCAGTGAGTTCCCTAGCGGGAGGTACAATGAGCAGTTCTTC
D: .; V: TRBV9; size: .; J: TRBJ1-3; CDR3: CASSVGGTGNTIYF; DNA: TGTGCCAGCAGCGTAGGAGGAACTGGAAACACCATATATTTT
D: TRBD1; V: TRBV10-3; size: .; J: TRBJ1-5; CDR3: CAISPTGVDNQPQHF; DNA: TGTGCCATCAGCCCGACAGGGGTCGACAATCAGCCCCAGCATTTT
D: .; V: TRBV6-1; size: .; J: TRBJ1-2; CDR3: CASRLGGGRSYTF; DNA: TGTGCCAGCAGGTTGGGGGGGGGCAGGAGCTACACCTTC
D: TRBD2; V: TRBV19; size: .; J: TRBJ2-1; CDR3: CASSIGGTSGSYNEQFF; DNA: TGTGCCAGTAGTATCGGAGGGACTAGCGGTTCCTACAATGAGCAGTTCTTC
D: TRBD1; V: TRBV5-6; size: few; J: TRBJ2-7; CDR3: CASRAPGQRIYEQYF; DNA: TGTGCCAGCAGGGCTCCGGGACAGAGAATTTACGAGCAGTACTTC
D: TRBD1; V: TRBV18; size: .; J: TRBJ2-3; CDR3: CASSPGQGSDTQYF; DNA: TGTGCCAGCTCGCCGGGACAGGGGTCAGATACGCAGTATTTT
D: .; V: TRBV7-3; size: .; J: TRBJ2-3; CDR3: CASSLTGAGDTQYF; DNA: TGTGCCAGCAGCTTAACCGGTGCTGGAGATACGCAGTATTTT
D: TRBD1; V: TRBV11-3; size: .; J: TRBJ1-1; CDR3: CASSPWTGALPEAFF; DNA: TGTGCCAGCAGCCCATGGACAGGGGCGCTGCCCGAAGCTTTCTTT
D: .; V: TRBV5-5; size: .; J: TRBJ2-7; CDR3: CASSSDSPHYYEQYF; DNA: TGTGCCAGCAGCTCAGACAGCCCACACTACTACGAGCAGTACTTC
D: TRBD1; V: TRBV28; size: .; J: TRBJ1-3; CDR3: CASSFRGGTGASGNTIYF; DNA: TGTGCCAGCAGTTTTAGAGGGGGGACAGGGGCGTCAGGAAACACCATATATTTT
D: TRBD1; V: TRBV4-1; size: .; J: TRBJ2-1; CDR3: CASSQRTGMNEQFF; DNA: TGCGCCAGCAGCCAACGGACAGGGATGAATGAGCAGTTCTTC
D: TRBD2; V: TRBV29-1; size: .; J: TRBJ2-2; CDR3: CSVVAGGPAGELFF; DNA: TGCAGCGTTGTAGCGGGAGGGCCGGCCGGGGAGCTGTTTTTT
D: .; V: TRBV9; size: .; J: TRBJ2-7; CDR3: CASSVDLGPYEQYF; DNA: TGTGCCAGCAGCGTAGACTTGGGCCCCTACGAGCAGTACTTC
D: TRBD1; V: TRBV28; size: .; J: TRBJ2-7; CDR3: CASRGTGSYYEQYF; DNA: TGTGCCAGCAGGGGGACAGGTTCCTACTACGAGCAGTACTTC
D: TRBD1; V: TRBV28; size: once; J: TRBJ2-2; CDR3: CASSLGVGGSTGELFF; DNA: TGTGCCAGCAGTTTAGGGGTAGGGGGCAGCACCGGGGAGCTGTTTTTT
D: TRBD1; V: TRBV7-2; size: .; J: TRBJ2-7; CDR3: CASSQMGQGSYEQYF; DNA: TGTGCCAGCAGCCAGATGGGACAGGGCTCCTACGAGCAGTACTTC
D: TRBD2; V: TRBV10-3; size: .; J: TRBJ2-1; CDR3: CAISESTRASGRGDEQFF; DNA: TGTGCCATCAGTGAGTCGACTCGGGCTAGCGGGAGAGGCGATGAGCAGTTCTTC
D: TRBD1; V: TRBV7-9; size: .; J: TRBJ2-2; CDR3: CASSGPQGAGTGELFF; DNA: TGTGCCAGCAGCGGCCCACAGGGGGCAGGAACCGGGGAGCTGTTTTTT
D: TRBD2; V: TRBV2; size: .; J: TRBJ2-1; CDR3: CASSPGTSRYNEQFF; DNA: TGTGCCAGCAGCCCCGGGACTAGCAGATACAATGAGCAGTTCTTC
D: TRBD2; V: TRBV27; size: .; J: TRBJ2-1; CDR3: CASTLSRAGGLNEQFF; DNA: TGTGCCAGCACCCTAAGTAGAGCGGGAGGGCTTAATGAGCAGTTCTTC